The clone carrying this T cell receptor (beta chain) has at least ten counts. Its antigen is undetermined. The data were taken from a study of response to subunit inactivated influenza vaccine. Findings and limits, study-wide: Few new T cells, the authors suggested, are recruited by each seasonal influenza vaccination.

CDR1 is MNHEY, CDR2 SVGAGI, per germline. This CDR3 region has 13 residues. The J segment lost 6 bases and the V segment lost 4 bases, leaving 4 bases of the junction unmatched. TCRdb analysed the RT-PCR reads with MiXCR anew, one entry per CDR3 protein. Altogether about 300,000 distinct CDR3 sequences are present, around 22% being singletons, with the ten largest covering over 9%. Specimen: PBMCs from blood, collected approximately 20 months after vaccination. The rearrangement joins TRBV6-5 to TRBJ1-2; 8 bases fit TRBD1. The clonotype was recovered from a man between 50 and 75 years old who received an inactivated influenza vaccine. CDR3 amino acids: CASSSIQGDGYTF. The CDR3 nucleotides are TGTGCCAGCAGTTCCATACAGGGGGATGGCTACACCTTC.